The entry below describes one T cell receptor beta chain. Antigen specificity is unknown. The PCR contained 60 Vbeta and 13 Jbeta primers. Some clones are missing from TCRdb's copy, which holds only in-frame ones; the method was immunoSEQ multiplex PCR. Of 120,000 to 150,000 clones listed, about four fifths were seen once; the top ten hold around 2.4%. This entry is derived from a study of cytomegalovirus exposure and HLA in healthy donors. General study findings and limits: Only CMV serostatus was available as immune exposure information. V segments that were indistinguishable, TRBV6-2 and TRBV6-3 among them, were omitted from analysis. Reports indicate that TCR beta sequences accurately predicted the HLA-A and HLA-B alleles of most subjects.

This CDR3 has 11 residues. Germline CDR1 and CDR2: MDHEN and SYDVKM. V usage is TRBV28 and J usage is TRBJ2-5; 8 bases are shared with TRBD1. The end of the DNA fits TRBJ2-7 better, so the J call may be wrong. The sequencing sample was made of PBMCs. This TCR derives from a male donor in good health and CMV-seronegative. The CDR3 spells CVIQGAYEQYF. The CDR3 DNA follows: TGTGTTATACAGGGGGCCTACGAGCAGTACTTC.